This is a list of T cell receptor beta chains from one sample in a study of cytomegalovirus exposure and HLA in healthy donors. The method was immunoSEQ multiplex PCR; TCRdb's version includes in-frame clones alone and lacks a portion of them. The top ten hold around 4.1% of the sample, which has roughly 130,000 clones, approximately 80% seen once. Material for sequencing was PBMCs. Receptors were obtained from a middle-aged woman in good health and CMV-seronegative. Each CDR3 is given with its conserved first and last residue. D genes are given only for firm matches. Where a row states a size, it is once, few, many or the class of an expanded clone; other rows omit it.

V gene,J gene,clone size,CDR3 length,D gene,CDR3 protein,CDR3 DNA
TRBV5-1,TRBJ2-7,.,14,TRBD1,CASSLGQGAAEQYF,TGCGCCAGCAGCCTGGGACAGGGGGCGGCCGAGCAGTACTTC
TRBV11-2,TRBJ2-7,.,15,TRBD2,CASRQTSGRADEQYF,TGTGCCAGCAGACAGACTAGCGGGAGGGCCGACGAGCAGTACTTC
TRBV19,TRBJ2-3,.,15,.,CATTWGGLLTDTQYF,TGTGCCACCACCTGGGGAGGACTACTCACAGATACGCAGTATTTT
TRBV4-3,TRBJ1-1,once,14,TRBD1,CASSQAQGEPEAFF,TGCGCCAGCAGCCAAGCTCAGGGGGAACCTGAAGCTTTCTTT
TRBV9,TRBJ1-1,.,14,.,CASRREGANTEAFF,TGTGCCTCCCGCAGAGAAGGAGCGAACACTGAAGCTTTCTTT
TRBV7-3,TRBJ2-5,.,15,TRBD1,CASSLNGQEQETQYF,TGTGCCAGCAGCTTGAACGGACAGGAGCAAGAGACCCAGTACTTC
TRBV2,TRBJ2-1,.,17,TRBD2,CASSAGLALQGNNEQFF,TGTGCCAGCAGTGCCGGACTAGCCCTCCAAGGCAACAATGAGCAGTTCTTC
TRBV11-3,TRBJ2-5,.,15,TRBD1,CASSLGQGAAETQYF,TGTGCCAGCAGCTTGGGACAGGGGGCCGCAGAGACCCAGTACTTC
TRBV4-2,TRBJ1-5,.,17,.,CASSQGGGALRYQPQHF,TGTGCCAGCAGCCAGGGGGGGGGCGCGTTGAGGTACCAGCCCCAGCATTTT
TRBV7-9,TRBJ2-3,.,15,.,CASSNQVRVTDTQYF,TGTGCCAGCAGCAATCAGGTCAGGGTGACAGATACGCAGTATTTT
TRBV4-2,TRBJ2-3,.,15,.,CASSQDPGVGDTQYF,TGTGCCAGCAGCCAAGACCCGGGGGTGGGAGATACGCAGTATTTT
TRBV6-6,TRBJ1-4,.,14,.,CASSYSGKGEKLFF,TGTGCCAGCAGTTACTCGGGCAAAGGTGAAAAACTGTTTTTT
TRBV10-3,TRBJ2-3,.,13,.,CAILGGAADTQYF,TGTGCCATCCTTGGGGGGGCCGCAGATACGCAGTATTTT
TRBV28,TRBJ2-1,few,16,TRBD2,CASSFLAGGPYNEQFF,TGTGCCAGCAGTTTCCTAGCGGGAGGGCCCTACAATGAGCAGTTCTTC
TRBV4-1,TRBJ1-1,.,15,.,CASSQEGREDTEAFF,TGCGCCAGCAGCCAAGAGGGACGGGAGGACACTGAAGCTTTCTTT
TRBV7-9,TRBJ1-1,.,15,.,CASTSQNSGNTEAFF,TGTGCCAGCACCTCTCAAAACTCGGGGAACACTGAAGCTTTCTTT
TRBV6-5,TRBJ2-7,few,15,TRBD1,CASRDQGQGTYEQYF,TGTGCCAGCAGGGATCAAGGACAGGGGACCTACGAGCAGTACTTC
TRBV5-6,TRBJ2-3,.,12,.,CASSLYSDTQYF,TGTGCCAGCAGCTTATACTCAGATACGCAGTATTTT
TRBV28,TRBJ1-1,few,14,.,CASSPTTGNTEAFF,TGTGCCAGCAGTCCCACGACGGGGAACACTGAAGCTTTCTTT
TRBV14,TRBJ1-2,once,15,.,CASSQGRRSGYGYTF,TGTGCCAGCAGCCAAGGTCGAAGGTCGGGCTATGGCTACACCTTC
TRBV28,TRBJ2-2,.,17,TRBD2,CASSLATSGFLTGELFF,TGTGCCAGCAGTTTAGCGACTAGCGGATTTCTCACCGGGGAGCTGTTTTTT
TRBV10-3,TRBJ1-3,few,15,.,CAISAGGASGNTIYF,TGTGCCATCAGTGCCGGCGGCGCGAGTGGAAACACCATATATTTT
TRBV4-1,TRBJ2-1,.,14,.,CASSQGPLLNEQFF,TGCGCCAGCAGCCAAGGTCCCCTCCTTAATGAGCAGTTCTTC
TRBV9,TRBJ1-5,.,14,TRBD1,CASSVHRGPQPQHF,TGTGCCAGCAGCGTCCACAGGGGGCCTCAGCCCCAGCATTTT
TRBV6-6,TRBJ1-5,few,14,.,CASRDSHSNQPQHF,TGTGCCAGCAGGGACAGCCATAGCAATCAGCCCCAGCATTTT
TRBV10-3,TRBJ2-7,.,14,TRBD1,CAIRTGQGGDEQYF,TGTGCCATCAGAACCGGACAGGGGGGCGACGAGCAGTACTTC